This section outlines one T cell receptor beta chain sequence together with its context. Its target is not known. Expressed TCRB transcripts got sequenced, as all isolated RNA was reverse transcribed. This table comes from immunoSEQ multiplex PCR, and its TCRdb copy is limited to in-frame clones, with some not included. The sample lists about 260,000 clones; around 24% were seen once. The CDR3 is 16 amino acids. Germline CDR1 reads SGHTA; CDR2 reads FQGNSA. V shed 2 bases and J 6 bases; nucleotides not matched to a gene: 9. The data were taken from a study of beta chain features in type 1 diabetes. Overall study: Examination of sorted cells across all samples involved over 85,000,000 cells. Whole-study findings and limits: Moderate yet significant TCRB CDR3 shortening was seen in Type 1 diabetes patients in all four CD4+ subsets.

Sequences were obtained from naive CD4+ T cells from blood. The genes are TRBV7-2 and TRBJ2-1; 8 bases agree with TRBD2. The clonotype was recovered from a woman between 25 and 40 years old with type 1 diabetes. CDR3 sequence: CASSLIWREAGNEQFF. The CDR3 nucleotides are TGTGCCAGCAGCTTAATTTGGCGGGAGGCGGGCAATGAGCAGTTCTTC.